These 16 T cell receptor beta chains originate from one sample sequenced in a study of T cell responses to AZD1222 COVID-19 vaccine. TCRdb keeps only in-frame clones here, not all; method: immunoSEQ multiplex PCR. The sample contains 57,000 or so clones, around three quarters of which appear only once. The sequenced sample was peripheral blood, obtained 28 days after the second AZD1222 dose. Every receptor here comes from an adult who received the AZD1222 COVID-19 vaccine.

The chain employs TRBV25-1 and TRBJ1-2; D unresolved. This CDR3 contains 15 residues. V was shortened by 3 bases and J by 1 base, with 12 bases between the two germline ends. The germline V gene has CDR1 MGHDK and CDR2 SYGVNS. This chain's CDR3 is CASSDHSRFNYGYTF. The CDR3 nucleotides are TGTGCCAGCAGTGATCATTCGCGTTTTAACTATGGCTACACCTTC.

This clone appeared a few times. The chain has TRBV6-5 and TRBJ2-7; no clear D gene. The CDR3 extends over 12 amino acids. Germline assignment: CDR1 MNHEY and CDR2 SVGAGI. V lost 0 bases, J lost 2 bases, and 2 bases lay in between. The CDR3, as DNA: TGTGCCAGCAGTTACTCGGCCTACGAGCAGTACTTC. It translates to CASSYSAYEQYF.

The chain is built from TRBV12-3 or TRBV12-4 and TRBJ2-7; 7 nucleotides agree with TRBD2. The trim removed 8 bases at V and 4 bases at J, leaving 8 bases unmatched. CDR3 length equals 13 residues. CDR3 nucleotide sequence: TGTGCCAGCGGCGGGGGACTCGGGTACGAGCAGTACTTC. Translation: CASGGGLGYEQYF.

The CDR3 nucleotides are TGTGCCAGCAGCTTAGGGCAGGGCCAGACCCAGTACTTC. It is translated as CASSLGQGQTQYF. The chain links TRBV7-2 to TRBJ2-5, with D possibly matching TRBD1 (5 bases). Germline V lookup: CDR1 SGHTA, CDR2 FQGNSA. The CDR3 runs to 13 residues. The V end was cut by 1 base, the J end by 6 bases, with 9 bases between.

This chain connects TRBV11-3 to TRBJ1-2; unclear D gene. The V end was cut by 3 bases, the J end by 1 base, with 12 bases between. Germline loops: CDR1 SGHNT, CDR2 YENEEA. This CDR3 spans 15 amino acids. CDR3 sequence (DNA): TGTGCCAGCAGCTTGGGCCCACTCGGTAACTATGGCTACACCTTC. Residues: CASSLGPLGNYGYTF.

The rearrangement joins TRBV12-3 or TRBV12-4 to TRBJ1-1; D unresolved. CDR3 length equals 13 residues. Between the trimmed V and J ends, which lost 3 bases and 0 bases, there was a span of 5 bases. The CDR3 protein is CASSFFMNTEAFF. CDR3 coding DNA: TGTGCCAGCAGTTTTTTTATGAACACTGAAGCTTTCTTT.

The genes are TRBV19 and TRBJ1-2, with TRBD1 as a possible D gene (5 bases). Germline V gene data show CDR1 as LNHDA and CDR2 as SQIVND (reference sequence). V was cut by 5 bases and J by 0 bases, with 10 bases left in between. CDR3 length: 14 amino acids. Here the CDR3 reads CASSSSGANYGYTF. The CDR3 nucleotides are TGTGCCAGTAGTTCCTCGGGGGCTAACTATGGCTACACCTTC.

The chain recombines TRBV25-1 with TRBJ2-4; tentatively, D is TRBD1 (5 bases). Trimming removed 1 base from V and 1 base from J, with 11 bases in between. From germline, CDR1 is MGHDK and CDR2 SYGVNS. This CDR3 spans 16 amino acids. In DNA, the CDR3 is TGTGCCAGCAGTGAATCCCAGGGAAACGCCAAAAACATTCAGTACTTC. Protein: CASSESQGNAKNIQYF. Based on the CDR3 plus reference TRBV25-1 and TRBJ2-4, the full variable domain is EADIYQTPRYLVIGTGKKITLECSQTMGHDKMYWYQQDPGMELHLIHYSYGVNSTEKGDLSSESTVSRIRTEHFPLTLESARPSHTSQYLCASSESQGNAKNIQYFGAGTRLSVL.

The chain combines TRBV12-3 or TRBV12-4 with TRBJ2-5; 9 bases match TRBD1. J gave up 4 bases and V 6 bases, and 3 bases lay outside the gene matches. The CDR3 extends over 13 amino acids. CDR3 residues: CASRQGAGETQYF. The CDR3 nucleotides are TGTGCCAGCAGACAGGGGGCGGGAGAGACCCAGTACTTC.

The chain links TRBV14 to TRBJ2-5; TRBD2 might be the D (5 bases). CDR1 and CDR2 from the germline V gene are SGHDN and FVKESK. This CDR3 is built from 13 residues. V was clipped by 4 bases and J by 1 base, with 7 bases between them. Here the CDR3 DNA reads TGTGCCAGCAGCCCGGCGGGCCAAGAGACCCAGTACTTC. Protein: CASSPAGQETQYF.

The chain carries TRBV7-8 and TRBJ1-5, with 10 bases matching TRBD1. CDR1 is SGHVS and CDR2 is FQNEAQ in the germline V gene. V shed 5 bases and J 4 bases; nucleotides not matched to a gene: 5. This CDR3 contains 15 residues. The CDR3 coding sequence is TGTGCCAGCAGCCCGATGGGACAGGGGAATCAGCCCCAGCATTTT. It is translated as CASSPMGQGNQPQHF.

This chain uses TRBV5-1 with TRBJ1-3; no firm D call. The length of the CDR3 is 13 residues. V was cut by 0 bases and J by 4 bases, with 5 bases left in between. CDR1 is SGHRS and CDR2 is YFSETQ in the germline V gene. In DNA form, the CDR3 reads TGCGCCAGCAGCTTGGAACAGGGAAACACCATATATTTT. It specifies CASSLEQGNTIYF.

This chain connects TRBV24-1 to TRBJ1-5; no definite D call. The germline V gene has CDR1 KGHDR and CDR2 SFDVKD. This CDR3 has 15 amino acids. Trimming took off 5 bases at V and 3 bases at J, with 13 bases between the two ends. DNA of the CDR3: TGTGCCACCAGTGCTGTGAGTGGAGACAATCAGCCCCAGCATTTT. Amino acids: CATSAVSGDNQPQHF.

This clone was counted only a few times. This rearrangement joins TRBV7-8 to TRBJ1-1, with TRBD1 matching over 7 bases. The CDR3 contains 12 residues. CDR1 and CDR2 from the germline V gene are SGHVS and FQNEAQ. Unmatched junction bases numbered 3, after V lost 6 bases and J lost 5 bases. CDR3 DNA sequence: TGTGCCAGCAGGCGACAGGGTACTGAAGCTTTCTTT. Translated: CASRRQGTEAFF.

This chain uses TRBV6-6 with TRBJ2-5; D remains unclear. This CDR3 has 12 residues. Between the trimmed V and J ends, which lost 8 bases and 2 bases, there was a span of 9 bases. Germline V gives CDR1 MNHNY, CDR2 SVGAGI (reference sequence). Here the CDR3 reads CASSGLQETQYF. The CDR3 DNA reads TGTGCCAGCTCCGGGCTACAAGAGACCCAGTACTTC.

This clone has only a few counts. J is TRBJ1-1 and V is TRBV7-8; D remains unclear. CDR3 length: 15 residues. Trimming left V 2 bases short and J 0 bases short, with 10 bases between. Germline CDR1 and CDR2: SGHVS and FQNEAQ. The CDR3 DNA is TGTGCCAGCAGCTTACGAAGGGAAATGAACACTGAAGCTTTCTTT. Translating gives CASSLRREMNTEAFF. The full variable domain, rest sourced from reference TRBV7-8 and TRBJ1-1, is GAGVSQSPRYKVAKRGQDVALRCDPISGHVSLFWYQQALGQGPEFLTYFQNEAQLDKSGLPSDRFFAERPEGSVSTLKIQRTQQEDSAVYLCASSLRREMNTEAFFGQGTRLTVV.